These 19 T cell receptor beta chains were sequenced from one sample in a study of control samples from healthy donors and cancer patients. Produced via immunoSEQ multiplex PCR; TCRdb's table is partial and in-frame only. The data show approximately 85,000 clones, with roughly nine tenths seen just once and roughly 7.2% held by the top ten. What was sequenced was blood. The receptors shown here come from an older woman in good health.

V usage is TRBV7-9 and J usage is TRBJ1-2, with TRBD1 matching 7 bases. Germline assignment: CDR1 SEHNR and CDR2 FQNEAQ (reference sequence). The CDR3 spans 14 residues. Germline trimming cut 5 bases from V and 9 bases from J; bases unmatched to any gene: 12. CDR3 loop: CASSRGQAFPSYTF. The DNA of the CDR3 is TGTGCCAGCAGCCGAGGACAGGCTTTCCCGAGCTACACCTTC. The full variable domain, rest sourced from reference TRBV7-9 and TRBJ1-2, is DTGVSQNPRHKITKRGQNVTFRCDPISEHNRLYWYRQTLGQGPEFLTYFQNEAQLEKSRLLSDRFSAERPKGSFSTLEIQRTEQGDSAMYLCASSRGQAFPSYTFGSGTRLTVV.

This sequence joins TRBV7-2 and TRBJ1-2, with TRBD1 identical over 8 bases. Germline assignment: CDR1 SGHTA and CDR2 FQGNSA. This CDR3 is built from 15 residues. Losses at the gene ends were 0 bases for V and 2 bases for J; bases not matched to a gene: 2. The CDR3 DNA reads TGTGCCAGCAGCTTAGCTGCAGGGGGCAACTATGGCTACACCTTC. Amino acids: CASSLAAGGNYGYTF.

J is TRBJ2-3 and V is TRBV7-8; D is unclear. V lost 5 bases, J lost 3 bases, and 18 bases lay in between. Germline V gene sequence: CDR1 SGHVS, CDR2 FQNEAQ. The CDR3 length is 16 residues. The CDR3 region has the DNA TGTGCCAGCAGCCCCGGACCCGCCCTGTGGACAGATACGCAGTATTTT. This gives the protein CASSPGPALWTDTQYF.

The chain couples TRBV14 to TRBJ1-1, with D possibly being TRBD1 (6 bases). Germline-derived CDR1 and CDR2 are SGHDN and FVKESK. With 4 bases removed from V and 0 bases from J, the gap between germline ends came to 12 bases. CDR3 length: 15 residues. CDR3 sequence reads: CASSPQGKMNTEAFF. CDR3 nucleotide sequence: TGTGCCAGCAGCCCTCAGGGGAAAATGAACACTGAAGCTTTCTTT. Filled out from reference TRBV14 and TRBJ1-1, the complete variable domain reads EAGVTQFPSHSVIEKGQTVTLRCDPISGHDNLYWYRRVMGKEIKFLLHFVKESKQDESGMPNNRFLAERTGGTYSTLKVQPAELEDSGVYFCASSPQGKMNTEAFFGQGTRLTVV.

The V and J genes are TRBV27 and TRBJ1-5; TRBD1 might be the D (5 bases). CDR3 length equals 15 residues. Germline V gene sequence: CDR1 MNHEY, CDR2 SMNVEV (reference sequence). V was shortened by 2 bases and J by 6 bases, with 14 bases between the two germline ends. The CDR3 is CASSLGGLFGQPQHF. In nucleotides, the CDR3 is TGTGCCAGCAGTTTAGGGGGGTTATTCGGTCAGCCCCAGCATTTT.

This chain connects TRBV11-3 to TRBJ2-5, with D perhaps matching TRBD1 (6 bases). V shed 2 bases and J shed 1 base, with 11 bases lying between them. The CDR3 length is 15 residues. CDR1 and CDR2 from the germline V gene are SGHNT and YENEEA. CDR3 nucleotides: TGTGCCAGCAGCTTATCCCTAGGGGGCCAAGAGACCCAGTACTTC. Translated, it gives CASSLSLGGQETQYF.

The chain employs TRBV9 and TRBJ1-4, with D tentatively TRBD1 (6 bases). V lost 2 bases, J lost 7 bases, and 15 bases lay in between. The CDR3 spans 15 residues. The germline V gene has CDR1 SGDLS and CDR2 YYNGEE. The CDR3 DNA reads TGTGCCAGCAGCGTTGGCGGGGGCGCATCTGAAAAACTGTTTTTT. Translated: CASSVGGGASEKLFF.

In this sample, this clone turned up once. V gene TRBV20-1 combines with J gene TRBJ2-7; D possibly corresponds to TRBD2 (5 bases). CDR3 length equals 15 residues. V gave up 3 bases and J gave up 1 base, with 16 bases separating them. Germline lookup yields CDR1 DFQATT and CDR2 SNEGSKA (reference sequence). CDR3 protein: CSASIPLVGSYEQYF. The CDR3, as DNA: TGCAGTGCTAGTATCCCACTAGTTGGGTCCTACGAGCAGTACTTC.

This chain joins TRBV18 and TRBJ1-1; 10 bases fit TRBD1. V lost 5 bases and J lost 6; bases outside the gene matches: 6. Germline CDR1 is KGHSH and CDR2 is LQKENI. This CDR3 is 14 amino acids long. This chain's CDR3 is CASSIDRGLAEAFF. The CDR3 DNA reads as TGTGCCAGCTCAATCGACAGGGGGCTCGCTGAAGCTTTCTTT.

The rearrangement links TRBV27 to TRBJ2-3, with D unclear. This CDR3 has 14 residues. V lost 2 bases and J lost 2, with 8 bases in between. Germline CDR1 MNHEY, CDR2 SMNVEV (reference sequence). CDR3 in DNA: TGTGCCAGCAGTTTAACAAAAGCCACAGATACGCAGTATTTT. Amino acids: CASSLTKATDTQYF.

The rearrangement uses TRBV21-1 and TRBJ2-1; no DNA check was done on the table's D call, TRBD2. TRBV21-1 is a pseudogene. This CDR3 contains 16 residues. DNA of the CDR3: TGTGCCAGCAGCAAGGGGAGACTAGCGGAATACAATGAGCAGTTCTTC. Translated, it gives CASSKGRLAEYNEQFF.

This chain connects TRBV10-3 to TRBJ2-3; 9 positions agree with TRBD2. Germline V gene sequence: CDR1 ENHRY, CDR2 SYGVKD. The CDR3 consists of 14 residues. Unmatched junction bases numbered 7, after V lost 9 bases and J lost 3 bases. CDR3 protein: CAMALSGGTDTQYF. CDR3 nucleotide sequence: TGTGCCATGGCCCTCAGCGGGGGGACAGATACGCAGTATTTT.

The J gene is TRBJ1-3, the V gene TRBV4-2; no clear D. The CDR3 covers 19 residues. Germline CDR1 LGHNA, CDR2 YNFKEQ. V was shortened by 0 bases and J by 0 bases, with 18 bases between the two germline ends. CDR3 nucleotides: TGTGCCAGCAGCCAAGATCACTCCGGTCAGACCCTCTCTGGAAACACCATATATTTT. This sequence encodes CASSQDHSGQTLSGNTIYF.

The V call is TRBV20-1, the J call TRBJ2-7, with 9 bases aligning to TRBD2. Trimming at V came to 3 bases and at J to 9 bases, leaving 12 bases not matched to a gene. The V gene's germline CDR1 is DFQATT and CDR2 SNEGSKA (reference sequence). This CDR3 is built from 14 residues. CDR3 region: CSASAAGGIFGQYF. The CDR3, as DNA: TGCAGTGCTAGTGCCGCGGGGGGGATCTTCGGGCAGTACTTC.

This chain joins TRBV10-3 and TRBJ1-1, with TRBD1 matching over 8 bases. V trimming: 8 bases; J trimming: 4 bases; junction bases outside the gene matches: 21. Looked up from germline, CDR1 is ENHRY and CDR2 is SYGVKD. The CDR3 spans 18 residues. The CDR3 nucleotides read TGTGCCATCTCTCCCCGGCAGGGGGCAGGCCGGGTTGGCACTGAAGCTTTCTTT. It yields the protein CAISPRQGAGRVGTEAFF.

V is TRBV11-2 and J is TRBJ2-1; D unresolved. Between the trimmed V and J ends, which lost 1 base and 0 bases, there was a span of 10 bases. Germline CDR1 is SGHAT and CDR2 is FQNNGV. CDR3 size: 16 residues. The DNA for the CDR3 is TGTGCCAGCAGCTTAGTAGCTCGGAGCTCCTACAATGAGCAGTTCTTC. Amino acids: CASSLVARSSYNEQFF.

In nucleotides, the CDR3 is TGTGCCAGCAGCTTGGGACGTCGAGGGGCCGGGGAGCTGTTTTTT. Its protein product is CASSLGRRGAGELFF. The chain links TRBV7-3 to TRBJ2-2; D may match TRBD1 or TRBD2 (5 bases each). This CDR3 has 15 residues. The V gene lost 3 bases and the J gene lost 6 bases, with 14 bases spanning the gap. CDR1 and CDR2 (germline): SGHTA, FQGTGA.

The V gene is TRBV9, the J gene TRBJ1-1; the match to TRBD1 covers 8 bases. The V and J ends lost 0 bases and 2 bases, in that order; junction bases with no gene match: 6. Germline V lookup: CDR1 SGDLS, CDR2 YYNGEE. The CDR3 loop spans 16 amino acids. The DNA of the CDR3 is TGTGCCAGCAGCGTAGAATTCGGACAGGGTAACACTGAAGCTTTCTTT. This gives the protein CASSVEFGQGNTEAFF. Combining the CDR3 with reference TRBV9 and TRBJ1-1 gives the whole variable domain DSGVTQTPKHLITATGQRVTLRCSPRSGDLSVYWYQQSLDQGLQFLIQYYNGEERAKGNILERFSAQQFPDLHSELNLSSLELGDSALYFCASSVEFGQGNTEAFFGQGTRLTVV.

The chain carries TRBV7-9 and TRBJ2-3; TRBD2 agrees at 7 bases. Germline CDR1 is SEHNR and CDR2 is FQNEAQ (reference sequence). J was trimmed by 2 bases and V by 1 base; bases with no gene match: 6. There are 16 residues in the CDR3. DNA for the CDR3: TGTGCCAGCAGCTTAGGGGAGGGGCCTCTCACAGATACGCAGTATTTT. Its translation is CASSLGEGPLTDTQYF.